Presented here are 18 T cell receptor beta chains from one specimen sequenced in a study of CD8+CD57+ T cells in acquired aplastic anemia. Genomic DNA provided the template from which TCR beta VDJ and CDR3 profiles were obtained. TCRdb re-called the reads through MiXCR, storing one row per CDR3 protein. Of about 190,000 distinct CDR3 sequences in the sample, around half were seen once. Sequencing was performed on sorted CD4+, CD8+, or CD8+CD57+ T cells (not recorded which) from PBMCs. Receptor source: a human donor in good health, serving as a control.

The chain joins TRBV20-1 to TRBJ1-3, with D hard to call. This CDR3 has 15 amino acids. Trimming removed 1 base from V and 0 bases from J, with 10 bases in between. CDR1 DFQATT and CDR2 SNEGSKA come from the germline V gene (reference sequence). The CDR3 DNA reads TGCAGTGCTAGAGGTGTGGGGAGCTCTGGAAACACCATATATTTT. This translates into CSARGVGSSGNTIYF.

On this clonotype: This likely comes from a read error, as the CDR3 has no conserved phenylalanine or tryptophan at its end. This sequence joins TRBV5-1 and TRBJ1-1; D call uncertain. Between the trimmed V and J ends, which lost 2 bases and 1 base, there was a span of 6 bases. CDR1 and CDR2 from the germline V gene are SGHRS and YFSETQ. CDR3 length: 13 amino acids. The CDR3 region has the DNA TGCGCCAGCAGCTTAATGCCGAACACTGAAGCTTTCCTT. Protein: CASSLMPNTEAFL.

This clonotype came up many times. V usage is TRBV6-5 and J usage is TRBJ2-7; TRBD1 agrees at 7 bases. V was clipped by 5 bases and J by 2 bases; unmatched bases: 3. The CDR3 consists of 13 residues. Germline V gene sequence: CDR1 MNHEY, CDR2 SVGAGI. The CDR3 region is CASSRDSPYEQYF. The CDR3 DNA follows: TGTGCCAGCAGTCGGGACAGCCCCTACGAGCAGTACTTC.

The rearrangement uses TRBV9 and TRBJ2-1; a weak D match, TRBD1 (6 bases). The CDR3 covers 13 residues. CDR1 is SGDLS, CDR2 YYNGEE, per germline. Trimming removed 3 bases at V and 5 bases at J, with 9 bases between. The DNA for the CDR3 is TGTGCCAGCAGCGACAGGGTGGACAATGAGCAGTTCTTC. As protein: CASSDRVDNEQFF.

This clonotype was seen only a few times. V gene TRBV3-1 combines with J gene TRBJ1-1, with unresolved D. The germline V gene has CDR1 LGHDT and CDR2 YNNKEL (reference sequence). CDR3 length: 16 residues. The V end was cut by 4 bases, the J end by 1 base, with 16 bases between. The CDR3 here is CASSLPGQRKNTEAFF. CDR3 in DNA: TGTGCCAGCAGCCTCCCGGGCCAGAGGAAGAACACTGAAGCTTTCTTT.

The DNA of the CDR3 is TGTGCCAGCAGCCCTACACCGCCGTCCTACGAGCAGTACTTC. It specifies CASSPTPPSYEQYF. This chain uses TRBV7-9 with TRBJ2-7; D is unresolved. Trimming cost V 5 bases and J 1 base, with 12 bases left between them. CDR1 SEHNR and CDR2 FQNEAQ come from the germline V gene (reference sequence). CDR3 size: 14 residues.

With respect to this clonotype: At one end, the junction sequence differs from germline, possibly due to a read error. The rearrangement joins TRBV10-3 to TRBJ1-3, with 8 nucleotides matching TRBD1. The CDR3 has 14 residues. The germline gives CDR1 ENHRY, CDR2 SYGVKD. In DNA, the CDR3 is TGTGCCAGCAGTACCAGGGGGCTGGGAAACACCACATATTTT. It translates to CASSTRGLGNTTYF.

The table lists this clonotype with many counts. The genes are TRBV18 and TRBJ2-7, with TRBD1 matching over 7 bases. The CDR3 extends over 16 amino acids. Trimming removed 0 bases from V and 3 bases from J; junction bases left unmatched: 8. Germline lookup yields CDR1 KGHSH and CDR2 LQKENI. The DNA of the CDR3 is TGTGCCAGCTCACCACCGGGTCAGGGGGTCGACTACGAGCAGTACTTC. Amino acids: CASSPPGQGVDYEQYF.

There are many counts of this clonotype. This chain links TRBV3-1 with TRBJ2-7; 8 bases align to TRBD1. Per germline, CDR1 LGHDT and CDR2 YNNKEL (reference sequence). The length of the CDR3 is 15 residues. V lost 0 bases and J lost 3; bases outside the gene matches: 4. This chain's CDR3 is CASSQDSGQGYEQYF. The CDR3 DNA sequence: TGTGCCAGCAGCCAAGACAGCGGACAGGGCTACGAGCAGTACTTC.

Only a few counts were recorded for this clonotype. This may stem from a read error, because a much larger clone lies one nucleotide away. The genes are TRBV5-4 and TRBJ2-7, with a possible D match to TRBD1 (6 bases). The germline V gene has CDR1 SGHNT and CDR2 YYREEE (reference sequence). The CDR3 contains 15 residues. This CDR3 reads CASSLYSQGKGERYF. The CDR3 DNA reads TGTGCCAGCAGCTTGTACAGTCAGGGGAAGGGGGAGCGGTACTTC.

Of note for this clonotype: The junction does not match germline at one end; this may be a read error. J is TRBJ1-6 and V is TRBV11-3; 11 bases are shared with TRBD1. Germline assignment: CDR1 SGHNT and CDR2 YENEEA. The CDR3 sequence is 15 residues long. CDR3 nucleotides: TGTGCCAGCAGCCCTCGGGACAGGGGGAATTCACCTCTCCACTTT. It encodes CASSPRDRGNSPLHF.

This clonotype turned up a few times. The chain joins TRBV2 to TRBJ1-2; 9 positions match TRBD1. The CDR3 contains 13 residues. V lost 7 bases, J lost 6 bases, and 6 bases stayed unmatched. Germline lookup yields CDR1 SNHLY and CDR2 FYNNEI. The CDR3 DNA is TGTGCCAGCAACAGGGACAGGGACGATGGCTACACCTTC. Protein: CASNRDRDDGYTF.

The rearrangement uses TRBV24-1 and TRBJ2-3; maybe TRBD1 (5 bases). Between the trimmed V and J ends, which lost 12 bases and 2 bases, there was a span of 14 bases. The germline gives CDR1 KGHDR, CDR2 SFDVKD. The CDR3 covers 13 residues. The CDR3 protein is CAVGHTYTDTQYF. The CDR3, as DNA: TGTGCCGTCGGACATACGTACACAGATACGCAGTATTTT.

Details on this clonotype: Without the conserved terminal phenylalanine or tryptophan, this CDR3 likely stems from a read error. This chain links TRBV4-1 with TRBJ1-1; weak D call: TRBD1 (6 bases). Germline-derived CDR1 and CDR2 are MGHRA and YSYEKL. This CDR3 is built from 15 residues. The CDR3 loop is CASSQDQGKNTEAFL. CDR3 bases: TGCGCCAGCAGCCAAGATCAGGGGAAGAACACCGAAGCTTTCCTT.

The V call is TRBV10-3, the J call TRBJ1-2; maybe TRBD1 (5 bases). V was clipped by 2 bases and J by 4 bases, with 11 bases between them. From germline, CDR1 is ENHRY and CDR2 SYGVKD. This CDR3 has 14 residues. The CDR3 loop is CAISEKQGTYGYTF. The CDR3 nucleotides read TGTGCCATCAGTGAGAAGCAGGGAACCTATGGCTACACCTTC.

This clonotype was picked up a small number of times. DNA of the CDR3: TGTGCCAGCAGCACGACAGGGAACGAGCAGTACTTC. Amino acid sequence: CASSTTGNEQYF. The rearrangement joins TRBV7-3 to TRBJ2-7; TRBD1 agrees at 7 bases. CDR3 size: 12 residues. CDR1 and CDR2 (germline): SGHTA, FQGTGA. V was clipped by 5 bases and J by 5 bases; unmatched bases: 3.

This clonotype was detected ten times or more. The V call is TRBV7-2, the J call TRBJ2-7; TRBD2 aligns across 11 bases. Germline loops: CDR1 SGHTA, CDR2 FQGNSA. The CDR3 spans 16 residues. The V and J ends lost 5 bases and 3 bases, in that order; junction bases with no gene match: 9. CDR3 protein: CASSINGLAGFYEQYF. Written as DNA, the CDR3 is TGTGCCAGCAGCATCAACGGACTAGCGGGTTTCTACGAGCAGTACTTC.

V and J are TRBV19 and TRBJ1-2, with D perhaps TRBD1 (6 bases). CDR1 is LNHDA, CDR2 SQIVND, per germline (reference sequence). This CDR3 region has 15 residues. Trimming removed 7 bases at V and 5 bases at J, with 20 bases between. The CDR3 DNA is TGTGCCAGTACCCCCGGACAGATGTTTGTATATGGCTACACCTTC. Its protein is CASTPGQMFVYGYTF.